This T cell receptor (beta chain) was captured by sequencing in a study of regulatory T cells in long-lasting Graves disease. TCR beta libraries were built with iRepertoire HTBI primers and Arm-PCR of CDR3 regions. MiXCR, applied by TCRdb to the multiplex PCR reads, yields one record per CDR3 protein. The data contain a few hundred thousand distinct CDR3 sequences, about 20% of them singletons. CDR3 length: 16 residues. V was clipped by 6 bases and J by 1 base, with 16 bases between them. The time point denotes: persistent/refractory GD, antithyroid drugs over 5 years with positive TRAb. RNA from PBMCs was the source of the TCR library.

The chain couples TRBV12-3 or TRBV12-4 to TRBJ1-3, with unresolved D. The clonotype originates from a female donor with Graves disease. Sequencing was performed on peripheral blood mononuclear cells (PBMCs), taken when the disease was refractory, from a patient treated with antithyroid drugs. Here the CDR3 reads CASSHTDRISGNTIYF. DNA of the CDR3: TGTGCCAGCAGCCACACTGACCGAATTTCTGGAAACACCATATATTTT.